This T cell receptor (beta chain) was identified during a study of OX40 agonist ivuxolimab in advanced cancers. Background on the study: Clinicians treated patients with ivuxolimab, an agonistic anti-OX40 (CD134) antibody. Earlier anti-PD-1, anti-PD-L1 or anti-CTLA-4 therapy was permitted; about 38% had received some.

The study, taken as a whole, reports: The specificity for antigen of the expanded peripheral T cells was not determined.

TCRdb's table, derived via immunoSEQ multiplex PCR, lists solely in-frame clones and lacks some. The table shows about 79,000 clones, with 75% to 95% occurring only once. Of note for this clone: Its antigen remains unknown.

This CDR3 has 15 amino acids. The ends were cut back, 3 bases at V and 5 bases at J, with 14 bases in the middle. CDR1 LNHDA and CDR2 SQIVND come from the germline V gene (reference sequence). The source material was CD4+ or CD8+ T cells sorted from blood, sampled in a trial of the OX40 agonist ivuxolimab. This receptor was taken from an adult with an advanced solid tumor such as melanoma, head and neck, liver or kidney cancer. This chain joins TRBV19 and TRBJ1-5; D is unclear. For the CDR3, the DNA is TGTGCCAGTAGTATGGCAACTACTCCCTATCAGCCCCAGCATTTT. It is translated as CASSMATTPYQPQHF.